Below, one TCR beta chain is given with its context. Its cognate antigen is unknown. Deletions cut 5 bases from V and 3 bases from J, with 7 bases between. CDR3 size: 11 residues. Germline lookup yields CDR1 DFQATT and CDR2 SNEGSKA (reference sequence). The Oncomine TCR Beta short-read assay was applied to DNA of cultured CD4+ T cells. TCRdb itself ran the PCR reads through MiXCR, one entry per CDR3 protein. The data contain some 16,000 distinct CDR3 sequences, roughly 57% of them seen just once; the ten biggest clones take up 9.4%. The sample belongs to a study of vaccination and CD4 T cells after COVID-19. Regarding treatment: approximately 9-day PBMC culture with coronavirus spike peptide pools or control peptides (ViraFEST assay). TCR sequencing followed the expansion of antigen-specific T cells with peptide pools in ViraFEST.

This rearrangement joins TRBV20-1 to TRBJ2-5, with D hard to call. The clonotype was recovered from a human donor who had recovered from COVID-19. What was sequenced was CD4+ T cells from blood, cultured in vitro. CDR3 region: CSAAPKETQYF. The CDR3 nucleotides read TGCAGTGCTGCTCCAAAAGAGACCCAGTACTTC.